This T cell receptor (beta chain) was recovered during a study of cytomegalovirus exposure and HLA in healthy donors. Details on this clone: What it binds is not known.

V was pared by 2 bases and J by 5 bases, with 10 bases between. Germline values: CDR1 SGDLS, CDR2 YYNGEE. The CDR3 covers 13 residues. Findings of the study overall: Only CMV serostatus was available as immune exposure information. Another analysis was done later, and it associated roughly 15,000 TCR beta sequences with HLA alleles at 0.05 false discovery rate.

Researchers ran the PCR with 60 Vbeta and 13 Jbeta primers. The protocol was immunoSEQ multiplex PCR, while the TCRdb copy is restricted to in-frame clones and leaves out a portion. The sample lists 100,000 to 150,000 clones; approximately 72% were seen once. The chain employs TRBV9 and TRBJ2-5; a possible D gene is TRBD2 (6 bases). The sequenced sample consisted of PBMCs. The source of this sequence is a woman aged 50 to 65 in good health and CMV-seropositive. CDR3 region: CASSVTSGETQYF. The CDR3 nucleotides are TGTGCCAGCAGCGTGACTAGTGGGGAGACCCAGTACTTC.